The source of this T cell receptor (beta chain) is a study of T cells in women clearing cervical HPV infection. CDR1 and CDR2 from the germline V gene are WNHNN and SYGVQD (reference sequence). Between the trimmed V and J ends, which lost 6 bases and 6 bases, there was a span of 11 bases. The CDR3 contains 13 residues. Sequencing used immunoSEQ multiplex PCR; TCRdb keeps in-frame clones, though not all of them. The sample data list about 40,000 clones. On this clone itself: The read halts 3 residues ahead of the CDR3 end, with the missing end drawn from the germline J gene.

The rearrangement uses TRBV10-1 and TRBJ1-4, with D maybe TRBD1 (6 bases). The source is a woman between 18 and 75 years old with a cervical HPV16 infection that either progressed to CIN3+ or cleared (not recorded which). The sequenced material came from blood buffy coat. The part of the CDR3 DNA that was read is TGCGCCAGCAGGGGGACACCCTATGAAAAA. It codes for CASRGTPYEK. The complete CDR3 sequence is CASRGTPYEKLFF.